The 20 T cell receptor beta chains below all came from one sample that was sequenced in a study of OX40 agonist ivuxolimab in advanced cancers. The method was immunoSEQ multiplex PCR; TCRdb's version includes in-frame clones alone and lacks a portion of them. The sample lists 20,000 to 25,000 clones; roughly 84% were seen once. Source: CD4+ or CD8+ T cells sorted from blood, taken in a trial of the OX40 agonist ivuxolimab. All receptors come from an adult with an advanced solid tumor such as melanoma, head and neck, liver or kidney cancer.

The chain is built from TRBV30 and TRBJ2-3; the D gene is possibly TRBD2 (6 bases). Trimming removed 6 bases at V and 2 bases at J, with 12 bases between. The germline V gene has CDR1 GTSNPN and CDR2 SVGIG (reference sequence). The length of the CDR3 is 13 residues. The CDR3 nucleotides are TGTGCCTGCGCAAGCGGGCACACAGATACGCAGTATTTT. It specifies CACASGHTDTQYF.

V gene TRBV6-1 combines with J gene TRBJ2-3, with no clear D. The CDR3 has 13 residues. Germline V CDR1 and CDR2: MNHNS, SASEGT. V was cut by 3 bases and J by 2 bases, with 6 bases left in between. The CDR3, as DNA: TGTGCCAGCAGTGATGAGAACACAGATACGCAGTATTTT. Protein product: CASSDENTDTQYF.

V and J are TRBV27 and TRBJ2-7, with D perhaps TRBD2 (5 bases). Germline CDR1 and CDR2: MNHEY and SMNVEV (reference sequence). The CDR3 loop spans 13 amino acids. Trimming pared 5 bases from V and 3 bases from J, leaving 11 bases between. The CDR3 spells CASSNAGGYEQYF. The CDR3 coding sequence is TGTGCCAGCAGTAACGCAGGAGGCTACGAGCAGTACTTC.

Written as DNA, the CDR3 is TGTGCCAGCAGCGTAGGGCAGGGGCATGGGAATGAGCAGTTCTTC. This encodes CASSVGQGHGNEQFF. V usage is TRBV9 and J usage is TRBJ2-1; a possible D gene is TRBD1 (6 bases). V lost 0 bases and J 7 bases, leaving 14 bases between the germline ends. The length of the CDR3 is 15 residues. Germline lookup yields CDR1 SGDLS and CDR2 YYNGEE.

The chain uses TRBV6-1 and TRBJ2-7; 10 bases map to TRBD1. The CDR3 is 16 amino acids. In germline, CDR1 is MNHNS, CDR2 SASEGT. V lost 2 bases to trimming and J lost 6 bases; unmatched junction nucleotides: 10. The DNA of the CDR3 is TGTGCCAGCAGTGAAAGGCCCCGGGACAGGGGACTCGAGCAGTACTTC. It translates to CASSERPRDRGLEQYF.

This clone was seen more than once but under ten times. V is TRBV6-1 and J is TRBJ1-4; TRBD1 matches 7 bases. Germline loops: CDR1 MNHNS, CDR2 SASEGT. V was pared by 5 bases and J by 11 bases, with 8 bases of the junction left unmatched. The CDR3 consists of 13 residues. The CDR3 DNA reads TGTGCCAGCAGTCCAGATACAGGGGAGAAACTGTTTTTT. This sequence encodes CASSPDTGEKLFF.

The chain employs TRBV2 and TRBJ2-7; D uncertain. V shed 7 bases and J shed 4 bases, with 20 bases lying between them. The length of the CDR3 is 15 residues. Per germline, CDR1 SNHLY and CDR2 FYNNEI. DNA for the CDR3: TGTGCCAGCACCATGGACGGAACCCCCAATTACGAGCAGTACTTC. This encodes CASTMDGTPNYEQYF.

The V gene is TRBV21-1, the J gene TRBJ1-5. TRBV21-1 has pseudogene status. CDR3 length: 14 residues. DNA of the CDR3: TGTGCCAGCAGCAAAGATCGAGGATTTCAGCCCCAGCATTTT. Its protein product is CASSKDRGFQPQHF.

The chain carries TRBV5-1 and TRBJ2-7, with TRBD2 matching 7 bases. Germline CDR1 is SGHRS and CDR2 is YFSETQ. This CDR3 contains 14 residues. V gave up 2 bases and J gave up 4 bases; unmatched junction bases: 6. In nucleotides, the CDR3 is TGCGCCAGCAGCTTCTCCGGGACTACGTACGAGCAGTACTTC. Translated: CASSFSGTTYEQYF.

The chain joins TRBV6-1 to TRBJ2-3; D may be TRBD1 (6 bases). The V gene lost 0 bases and the J gene lost 3 bases, with 25 bases spanning the gap. Germline assignment: CDR1 MNHNS and CDR2 SASEGT. This CDR3 has 20 amino acids. The DNA for the CDR3 is TGTGCCAGCAGTGAAGCGGCCCTTCACAGGTGGTGGGACAAAACAGATACGCAGTATTTT. Residues: CASSEAALHRWWDKTDTQYF.

The chain carries TRBV2 and TRBJ1-1, with D possibly matching TRBD1 (6 bases). V dropped 1 base and J dropped 0 bases, with 12 bases sitting between them. The germline gives CDR1 SNHLY, CDR2 FYNNEI. This CDR3 spans 16 amino acids. The DNA for the CDR3 is TGTGCCAGCAGTGAAGGGTGGACAGATATGAACACTGAAGCTTTCTTT. Protein sequence: CASSEGWTDMNTEAFF.

The V and J genes are TRBV6-5 and TRBJ1-2; tentatively, D is TRBD1 (5 bases). Germline CDR1 MNHEY, CDR2 SVGAGI. The V end was cut by 6 bases, the J end by 7 bases, with 15 bases between. The CDR3 sequence is 13 residues long. The CDR3 DNA reads TGTGCCAGCAGAAAAGAGGGGCTAGGTGGCTACACCTTC. It translates to CASRKEGLGGYTF.

The chain has TRBV9 and TRBJ2-7; D gene uncertain. V was cut by 4 bases and J by 4 bases, with 15 bases left in between. CDR3 length: 14 amino acids. CDR1 and CDR2 from the germline V gene are SGDLS and YYNGEE. CDR3 loop: CASSPRPNPYEQYF. The CDR3 nucleotides are TGTGCCAGCAGCCCGCGCCCGAACCCGTACGAGCAGTACTTC.

V and J are TRBV27 and TRBJ2-7; D is ambiguous. Per the germline V gene, CDR1 is MNHEY and CDR2 is SMNVEV (reference sequence). V lost 5 bases and J 7 bases, leaving 9 bases between the germline ends. The CDR3 spans 11 residues. CDR3 in amino acids: CASSLLGEQYF. In nucleotides, the CDR3 is TGTGCCAGCAGTCTCCTCGGGGAGCAGTACTTC.

The chain uses TRBV19 and TRBJ1-5, with D unresolved. Trimming pared 3 bases from V and 7 bases from J, leaving 10 bases between. The CDR3 extends over 13 amino acids. Germline CDR1 reads LNHDA; CDR2 reads SQIVND (reference sequence). The CDR3 DNA sequence: TGTGCCAGTAGTATTGCGGGGTGGCAGCCCCAGCATTTT. Translating it yields CASSIAGWQPQHF. Using reference TRBV19 and TRBJ1-5 for the parts outside the CDR3, the full variable domain is DGGITQSPKYLFRKEGQNVTLSCEQNLNHDAMYWYRQDPGQGLRLIYYSQIVNDFQKGDIAEGYSVSREKKESFPLTVTSAQKNPTAFYLCASSIAGWQPQHFGDGTRLSIL.

The chain carries TRBV28 and TRBJ1-2; D is ambiguous. CDR3 size: 16 residues. The V end was cut by 7 bases, the J end by 2 bases, with 20 bases between. CDR1 is MDHEN, CDR2 SYDVKM, per germline. The CDR3 coding sequence is TGTGCCAGCACCCTTACCGGTTCGCCGGGGAACTATGGCTACACCTTC. Encoded protein: CASTLTGSPGNYGYTF.

This clone is categorized as medium-sized. The V gene is TRBV2, the J gene TRBJ2-7, with 8 positions matching TRBD2. Trimming removed 4 bases from V and 2 bases from J; junction bases left unmatched: 4. This CDR3 region has 14 residues. Per the germline V gene, CDR1 is SNHLY and CDR2 is FYNNEI. Written as DNA, the CDR3 is TGTGCCAGCAGTGCCGGCGGGGGGCCCTACGAGCAGTACTTC. Translating it yields CASSAGGGPYEQYF.

In its sample, this clone was seen a few times. The rearrangement joins TRBV4-1 to TRBJ1-1; D is possibly TRBD1 (5 bases). Germline lookup yields CDR1 MGHRA and CDR2 YSYEKL. The length of the CDR3 is 14 residues. V was clipped by 3 bases and J by 4 bases, with 12 bases between them. CDR3 sequence: CASSQWGRSTEAFF. CDR3 in DNA: TGCGCCAGCAGCCAGTGGGGGAGGAGCACTGAAGCTTTCTTT.

This clone occurred once. The rearrangement uses TRBV15 and TRBJ1-5; D remains unclear. The germline V gene has CDR1 LNHNV and CDR2 YYDKDF (reference sequence). The CDR3 covers 15 residues. Trimming cost V 0 bases and J 3 bases, with 9 bases left between them. The CDR3 loop is CATSRDRGNNQPQHF. CDR3 in DNA: TGTGCCACCAGCAGAGATCGAGGGAACAATCAGCCCCAGCATTTT.

This chain uses TRBV6-5 with TRBJ2-1; D is possibly TRBD2 (5 bases). Trimming stripped 2 bases from V and 9 bases from J, with 11 bases between. Germline V gives CDR1 MNHEY, CDR2 SVGAGI. The CDR3 runs 13 residues. In DNA form, the CDR3 reads TGTGCCAGCAGTTACGTCGGGATTACTGAGCAGTTCTTC. This gives the protein CASSYVGITEQFF.